Listed below are T cell receptor beta chains from one sample, sequenced in a study of T cells in Graves' hyperthyroidism and ophthalmopathy. MiXCR was run by TCRdb on the multiplex PCR reads, yielding one entry per CDR3 protein. The repertoire holds roughly 720,000 distinct CDR3 sequences, around 16% seen once, with around 16% in the top ten. Specimen: blood. The receptors were sampled from a man in his fifties with Graves' hyperthyroidism. CDR3s include the opening cysteine and the closing phenylalanine or tryptophan. The order of the fields is J gene, D gene, clone size, V gene, CDR3 DNA, CDR3 protein. D genes are given only for firm matches. Clone sizes are given selectively: once, few, many, or a class where the clone is expanded.

TRBJ2-2 . many TRBV30 TGTGCCTGGGAACTTACTAGTTTCTCTGGTGGGGAGCTGTTTTTT CAWELTSFSGGELFF
TRBJ1-5 . many TRBV24-1 TGTGCCACCAGTGATCCGGGACTGAGAACGCCCCAGCATTTT CATSDPGLRTPQHF
TRBJ2-7 TRBD2 few TRBV20-1 TGCAGTGCTAGAAATCCTATAGCGGGCACGGTGGTCGAGCAGTACTTC CSARNPIAGTVVEQYF
TRBJ2-7 TRBD1 . TRBV5-5 TGTGCCAGCACCCTGCACGGGACAGGGGTCATAAGCTCCTACGAGCAGTACTTC CASTLHGTGVISSYEQYF
TRBJ2-2 . . TRBV4-1 TGCGCCAGCAGCCAGATAGTTCGCACCGGGGAGCTGTTTTTT CASSQIVRTGELFF
TRBJ2-1 . . TRBV20-1 TGCAGTGCTCCTGCCTTCACCGAGACAGCATACAATGAGCAGTTCTTC CSAPAFTETAYNEQFF
TRBJ1-5 . . TRBV6-5 TGTGCCAGCAGTTATTTATATCAGCCCCAGCATTTT CASSYLYQPQHF
TRBJ1-3 . . TRBV5-1 TGCGCCAGCAGCTTGGAAGGGGCCCGCTCTGGAAACACCATATATTTT CASSLEGARSGNTIYF
TRBJ2-7 . . TRBV13 TGTGCCAGCAGCTTACTTACAGCAACGGGCGAGCAGTACTTC CASSLLTATGEQYF
TRBJ2-5 TRBD2 many TRBV28 TGTGCCAGCAGTTTATTACGACTAGCGGGAGGCAGTAGGATGGAGACCCAGTACTTC CASSLLRLAGGSRMETQYF
TRBJ2-7 TRBD2 many TRBV11-2 TGTGCCAGCAGCCAAGCTAGCGGGACCCTTTGGGACGAGCAGTACTTC CASSQASGTLWDEQYF
TRBJ2-4 TRBD2 many TRBV28 TGTGCCAGCAAGGGACTAGCGGGGTTCAAAAACATTCAGTACTTC CASKGLAGFKNIQYF
TRBJ1-1 . . TRBV6-1 TGTGCCAGCAGTGAAGGAGGGGGTCTCGGGGCTGAAGCTTTCTTT CASSEGGGLGAEAFF
TRBJ2-7 TRBD1 many TRBV14 TGTGCCAGCAGCCAAGACCCGGGACAGGGAGACGAGCAGTACTTC CASSQDPGQGDEQYF
TRBJ2-2 . few TRBV20-1 TGCAGTGCTAGAGTCGGGATCAACACCGGGGAGCTGTTTTTT CSARVGINTGELFF
TRBJ2-2 . . TRBV5-5 TGTGCCAGCAGCTTCGAGGGGTACGCGAACACCGGGGAGCTGTTTTTT CASSFEGYANTGELFF
TRBJ1-1 TRBD1 . TRBV28 TGTGCCAGCAGCCCCGGAGGGACAGAGAACACTGAAGCTTTCTTT CASSPGGTENTEAFF
TRBJ2-1 . many TRBV2 TGTGCCAGCAGTGAATTGGGGCCCCCGGCCAGAAGCAATGAGCAGTTCTTC CASSELGPPARSNEQFF
TRBJ2-7 . many TRBV6-2/TRBV6-3 TGTGCCAGCAGTGGGACTCCGCAGCACCTCTACGAGCAGTACTTC CASSGTPQHLYEQYF
TRBJ2-1 TRBD2 . TRBV9 TGTGCCAGCAGCCCCCTACTAGCGGGGTACAATGAGCAGTTCTTC CASSPLLAGYNEQFF
TRBJ1-1 TRBD1 . TRBV20-1 TGCAGTGCTCCCGGGACAGGGGAGACTGAAGCTTTCTTT CSAPGTGETEAFF
TRBJ2-2 . many TRBV24-1 TGTGCCACCAGTGGCGGTGGATTAGCCCTTACCACCGGGGAGCTGTTTTTT CATSGGGLALTTGELFF
TRBJ2-1 TRBD2 few TRBV20-1 TGCAGTGCTAGAGGGTCTAGCGGGAACCATGAGCAGTTCTTC CSARGSSGNHEQFF
TRBJ2-3 TRBD2 many TRBV28 TGTGCCAGCAGTTTCCCGGGGGGGGGCACAGATACGCAGTATTTT CASSFPGGGTDTQYF
TRBJ2-1 TRBD2 . TRBV5-4 TGTGCCAGCAGCGACATGACCCGGACTAGCGGGAGGGCCGGGGGTAATGAGCAGTTCTTC CASSDMTRTSGRAGGNEQFF
TRBJ2-1 TRBD2 many TRBV11-2 TGTGCCAGCAGCTTCGGAGCTAGCGGGACCGTTGAGCAGTTCTTC CASSFGASGTVEQFF
TRBJ2-5 TRBD2 many TRBV12-3/TRBV12-4 TGTGCCAGCAGCCCAAACCGGGGGGGTTCTTGGGAGACCCAGTACTTC CASSPNRGGSWETQYF
TRBJ2-3 TRBD2 . TRBV24-1 TGTGCCACCAGTGACTCGGGACTAGCGGGAGAGGGAGATACGCAGTATTTT CATSDSGLAGEGDTQYF
TRBJ2-1 TRBD2 . TRBV12-5 TGTGCTAGTGGTCCTCCTAGCGGGGGAGAACGGGCCGACAATGAGCAGTTCTTC CASGPPSGGERADNEQFF
TRBJ2-7 . many TRBV7-2 TGTGCCAGCAGCTTAAGACGGGAGTCCTACGAGCAGTACTTC CASSLRRESYEQYF
TRBJ1-5 . once TRBV6-9 TGTGCCAGCAGTTACCGCCAGGGAGGAGGGCCCCAGCATTTT CASSYRQGGGPQHF
TRBJ2-1 . . TRBV24-1 TGTGCCACCAGTGATCCGGGACATCCCTACAATGAGCAGTTCTTC CATSDPGHPYNEQFF
TRBJ2-7 TRBD2 . TRBV4-1 TGCGCCAGCAGCCATCCTAGCGGGACGAATTCCTACGAGCAGTACTTC CASSHPSGTNSYEQYF
TRBJ2-5 TRBD1 many TRBV7-3 TGTGCCAGCAGCTGGACAGGGCAAGAGACCCAGTACTTC CASSWTGQETQYF
TRBJ2-2 . many TRBV11-2 TGTGCCAGCAGCTACAGTGCGGGCGGGGAGCTGTTTTTT CASSYSAGGELFF
TRBJ2-2 . many TRBV10-3 TGTGCCATCAGATCTGAACTAGCCGCCACCGGGGAGCTGTTTTTT CAIRSELAATGELFF
TRBJ1-1 . many TRBV12-3/TRBV12-4 TGTGCCAGCACCCCCGACATGGTCAACACTGAAGCTTTCTTT CASTPDMVNTEAFF
TRBJ1-4 TRBD1 few TRBV20-1 TGCAGTGCTCCCTACAGGGGGCAGGTTGAAAAACTGTTTTTT CSAPYRGQVEKLFF
TRBJ2-1 TRBD2 many TRBV15 TGTGCCACCAGCGTCGGACTAGCCGCTGAGCAGTTCTTC CATSVGLAAEQFF
TRBJ2-7 TRBD2 many TRBV20-1 TGCAGTGCTAAAAAGAGACTAGCGGACTACGAGCAGTACTTC CSAKKRLADYEQYF
TRBJ1-2 TRBD1 many TRBV5-5 TGTGCCAGCAGCCCGGCGGGGACAGGGAACGTCGGGGGCTACACCTTC CASSPAGTGNVGGYTF
TRBJ2-1 . few TRBV19 TGTGCCAGTAGTATCGAGACGGAGGGATACAATGAGCAGTTCTTC CASSIETEGYNEQFF
TRBJ2-3 TRBD2 once TRBV29-1 TGCAGCGTTGGGCAAGGACTAGCGGGAATTGGAGATACGCAGTATTTT CSVGQGLAGIGDTQYF
TRBJ2-1 TRBD2 few TRBV7-3 TGTGCCAGCAGCTTCGCCGGGACTAGCGGGAGGGATGGGCAGTTCTTC CASSFAGTSGRDGQFF
TRBJ2-1 TRBD2 few TRBV4-1 TGCGCCAGCAGCTCTTGGGGGGGATCCCTCACTAGCGAGCAGTTCTTC CASSSWGGSLTSEQFF
TRBJ2-7 TRBD2 few TRBV20-1 TGCAGTGCTAGAGTTTTACTAGCGGGAATCTACGAGCAGTACTTC CSARVLLAGIYEQYF